This T cell receptor (beta chain) came from a study of blood T cells in healthy people across ages. Study-wide findings and caveats: The study found more naive CD4+ cells and higher diversity in long-lived than aged donors.

A second PCR of roughly 6 to 12 cycles used a sample-barcoded 5' primer and a J-beta primer mix. TCRdb re-analysed the 5' RACE reads in MiXCR, keeping a single row per CDR3 protein. The sample contains 800,000 or so distinct CDR3 sequences, under 80% of which appear only once. The germline V gene has CDR1 LGHNA and CDR2 YSLEER. The CDR3 is 13 amino acids. The V end lost 5 bases, the J end lost 6 bases, and 10 bases lay between the germline ends. Healthy Caucasian individuals from Russia aged roughly 6 to 90 served as donors. To note about this clonotype: Its antigen remains unidentified.

The chain combines TRBV4-3 with TRBJ1-4, with D unresolved. This TCR was sampled from a man aged 30 to 45 in good health. The source material was blood. CDR3 nucleotides: TGCGCCAGCAGCTGGAGGCCGGATGAAAAACTGTTTTTT. Translated: CASSWRPDEKLFF.